This T cell receptor (beta chain) stems from a study of blood T cell repertoires in COVID-19. Study background: From T cells, B-cell-depleted T cells, or PBMCs came the material, which was cDNA or gDNA.

Using immunoSEQ multiplex PCR, the repertoire was profiled, and TCRdb retains in-frame clones only, with some absent. The sample records around 200,000 clones, 75% to 90% being singletons. Trimming stripped 7 bases from V and 10 bases from J, with 16 bases between. The CDR3 sequence is 11 residues long. CDR1 DFQATT and CDR2 SNEGSKA come from the germline V gene (reference sequence). Individuals aged about 18 to 90 years were recruited from 20 to 25 US areas. The sequenced sample consisted of PBMCs or T cells enriched from blood (not recorded which). The chain combines TRBV20-1 with TRBJ1-1, with D unresolved. The TCR was taken from a woman aged 30 to 39 who had been exposed to COVID-19. CDR3 region: CSVKGGRVAFF. The CDR3 region has the DNA TGCAGTGTAAAGGGAGGCCGGGTAGCTTTCTTT.